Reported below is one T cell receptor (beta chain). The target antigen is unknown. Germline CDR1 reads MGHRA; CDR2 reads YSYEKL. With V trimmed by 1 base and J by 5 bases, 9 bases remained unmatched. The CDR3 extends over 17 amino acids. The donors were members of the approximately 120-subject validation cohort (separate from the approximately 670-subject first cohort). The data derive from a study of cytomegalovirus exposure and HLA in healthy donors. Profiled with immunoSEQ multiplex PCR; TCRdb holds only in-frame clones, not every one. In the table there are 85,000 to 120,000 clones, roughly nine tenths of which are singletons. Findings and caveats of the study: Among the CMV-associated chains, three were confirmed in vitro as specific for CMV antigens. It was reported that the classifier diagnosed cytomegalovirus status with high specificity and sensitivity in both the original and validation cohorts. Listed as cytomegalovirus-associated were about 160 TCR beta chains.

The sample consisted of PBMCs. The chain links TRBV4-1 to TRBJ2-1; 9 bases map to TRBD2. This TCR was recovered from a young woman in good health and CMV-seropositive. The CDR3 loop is CASSQVGTSTLNNEQFF. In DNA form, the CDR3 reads TGCGCCAGCAGCCAAGTCGGGACTAGCACCCTCAACAATGAGCAGTTCTTC.